The T cell receptor beta chain under discussion was sequenced for a study of cytomegalovirus exposure and HLA in healthy donors. Study overall: Prior work identified around 100 million unique TCR beta sequences in around 170 million T cells.

This clone came up once. Its specificity is unknown. The study's findings and limits: In a later analysis, the majority of CMV-associated beta chains seemingly showed HLA restriction.

PCR amplification relied on 60 Vbeta primers (plus 13 Jbeta primers). Only in-frame clones appear in the TCRdb table, and some are missing; sequencing was by immunoSEQ multiplex PCR. Found here are 150,000 to 200,000 clones, 83% of them singletons; the top ten hold approximately 1.6%. This clonotype was obtained from a man aged 35 to 55 in good health and CMV-seropositive. Specimen: PBMCs.

The CDR3 loop reads CASTETGGYNEQFF. In DNA, the CDR3 is TGTGCCAGCACCGAGACGGGGGGCTACAATGAGCAGTTCTTC. This chain joins TRBV7-6 and TRBJ2-1; TRBD2 agrees at 7 bases. CDR1 SGHVS and CDR2 FNYEAQ come from the germline V gene. The CDR3 spans 14 residues. Germline trimming cut 7 bases from V and 3 bases from J; bases unmatched to any gene: 6.